The 14 T cell receptor beta chains below come from one sample, sequenced in a study of identical twins (dated by TCRdb to 2016 to 2017). Library prep was done by 5' RACE. The data were produced on an Illumina HiSeq 2000. Starting from the raw public reads, TCRdb applied fastp trimming at Q25, assembled clones with MiXCR and retained in-frame beta chains. Each entry is one CDR3 protein sequence, shown with its most common DNA and genes. In all, the sample holds over 500,000 distinct CDR3 sequences, and 20% to 25% of those were seen once. The ten largest clones represent roughly 0.91% of the sample. The same data also went into a second study, on T cells expressing NK-cell markers.

Sequencing was carried out using CD4+ T cells sorted from blood. Every receptor here comes from a woman between 18 and 29 years old in good health.

The sample holds a few counts of this clonotype. V and J are TRBV5-1 and TRBJ1-6; D is uncertain. V was shortened by 4 bases and J by 8 bases, with 10 bases between the two germline ends. The CDR3 loop spans 13 amino acids. From germline, CDR1 is SGHRS and CDR2 YFSETQ. CDR3 nucleotide sequence: TGCGCCAGCAGCCTTTGGCCCGATTCACCCCTCCACTTT. Its protein is CASSLWPDSPLHF.

The chain couples TRBV7-9 to TRBJ2-5, with TRBD2 identical over 11 bases. The CDR3 has 17 residues. With V trimmed by 5 bases and J by 7 bases, 15 bases remained unmatched. The V gene's germline CDR1 is SEHNR and CDR2 FQNEAQ (reference sequence). The CDR3 region is CASSERLAGTDKRTQYF. The CDR3 region has the DNA TGTGCCAGCAGCGAAAGACTAGCGGGAACAGACAAGAGGACCCAGTACTTC.

This clonotype was counted a few times. The chain has TRBV12-5 and TRBJ2-5, with a possible D match to TRBD1 (5 bases). Looked up from germline, CDR1 is LGHNT and CDR2 is FRNRAP. The CDR3 covers 16 residues. Trimming pared 0 bases from V and 1 base from J, leaving 12 bases between. The CDR3 DNA reads as TGTGCTAGTGGTTTGGTACATAGCAGGGCCCAAGAGACCCAGTACTTC. Its protein is CASGLVHSRAQETQYF.

In its sample, this clonotype was seen a few times. The chain uses TRBV20-1 and TRBJ1-1; perhaps TRBD1 as D (6 bases). V was cut by 0 bases and J by 4 bases, with 9 bases left in between. Per germline, CDR1 DFQATT and CDR2 SNEGSKA (reference sequence). The length of the CDR3 is 13 residues. The CDR3 DNA is TGCAGTGCTAGAGATCAGGGGAGCACTGAAGCTTTCTTT. It specifies CSARDQGSTEAFF.

This chain uses TRBV10-3 with TRBJ2-7, with 8 nucleotides matching TRBD2. Per the germline V gene, CDR1 is ENHRY and CDR2 is SYGVKD. Trimming cost V 4 bases and J 0 bases; bases outside gene matches: 2. The CDR3 totals 14 residues. The CDR3 region is CAISVGGDSYEQYF. CDR3 bases: TGTGCCATCAGTGTCGGGGGGGACTCCTACGAGCAGTACTTC.

This clonotype appeared a few times. This chain uses TRBV10-1 with TRBJ2-2; D not resolved. This CDR3 region has 13 residues. Per the germline V gene, CDR1 is WNHNN and CDR2 is SYGVQD (reference sequence). V dropped 4 bases and J dropped 2 bases, with 5 bases sitting between them. CDR3 bases: TGCGCCAGCAGTGGCCTCAACACCGGGGAGCTGTTTTTT. Its protein is CASSGLNTGELFF.

The J gene is TRBJ2-7, the V gene TRBV12-3 or TRBV12-4; D uncertain. Trimming pared 6 bases from V and 5 bases from J, leaving 14 bases between. The CDR3 runs to 13 residues. Written as DNA, the CDR3 is TGTGCCAGCAGGCCTGGGCCGTTTGACGAGCAGTACTTC. Residues: CASRPGPFDEQYF.

Only a few counts were recorded for this clonotype. The chain links TRBV20-1 to TRBJ1-1; 8 positions agree with TRBD1. This CDR3 contains 14 residues. After removal of 8 bases from V and 3 bases from J, the junction contained 11 bases not matched to a gene. The V gene's germline CDR1 is DFQATT and CDR2 SNEGSKA (reference sequence). The CDR3 bases are TGCAGTACTACTCAGGGGGCTGATGACACTGAAGCTTTCTTT. Translation: CSTTQGADDTEAFF.

The rearrangement uses TRBV24-1 and TRBJ2-1, with D possibly being TRBD1 (6 bases). The V gene lost 1 base and the J gene lost 6 bases, with 9 bases spanning the gap. The germline V gene has CDR1 KGHDR and CDR2 SFDVKD. The CDR3 is made up of 14 amino acids. This chain's CDR3 is CATSDFGDTNEQFF. The CDR3 bases are TGTGCCACCAGTGATTTTGGGGACACCAATGAGCAGTTCTTC.

The gene calls are TRBV6-1 and TRBJ2-5; tentatively, D is TRBD2 (7 bases). Germline CDR1 reads MNHNS; CDR2 reads SASEGT. The CDR3 runs 16 residues. V gave up 7 bases and J gave up 1 base, with 19 bases separating them. CDR3 DNA: TGTGCCAGCACCGAGCTGGGGGGGGGGCCCCAAGAGACCCAGTACTTC. The encoded protein is CASTELGGGPQETQYF.

The V call is TRBV3-1, the J call TRBJ2-1, with TRBD2 matching 7 bases. V gave up 1 base and J gave up 0 bases; unmatched junction bases: 3. The CDR3 runs 16 residues. Germline-derived CDR1 and CDR2 are LGHDT and YNNKEL (reference sequence). The CDR3 is CASSQGGLGSYNEQFF. The CDR3 nucleotides read TGTGCCAGCAGCCAAGGTGGACTAGGCTCCTACAATGAGCAGTTCTTC.

The gene calls are TRBV10-3 and TRBJ2-2; D may be TRBD2 (5 bases). The CDR3 is 13 residues long. Germline lookup yields CDR1 ENHRY and CDR2 SYGVKD. V was shortened by 6 bases and J by 6 bases, with 11 bases between the two germline ends. CDR3 in DNA: TGTGCCATCAGGGGAGAGTGGGCCGGGGAGCTGTTTTTT. Translating gives CAIRGEWAGELFF.

The chain carries TRBV5-1 and TRBJ2-6, with no clear D. This CDR3 is built from 16 residues. V gave up 7 bases and J gave up 1 base, with 15 bases separating them. Looked up from germline, CDR1 is SGHRS and CDR2 is YFSETQ. CDR3 region: CASAKSSGSGANVLTF. Written as DNA, the CDR3 is TGCGCCAGCGCGAAGTCTTCTGGGTCTGGGGCCAACGTCCTGACTTTC.

A few counts support this clonotype. V is TRBV5-1 and J is TRBJ1-2; D possibly corresponds to TRBD1 (6 bases). With 7 bases removed from V and 6 bases from J, the gap between germline ends came to 13 bases. Germline loops: CDR1 SGHRS, CDR2 YFSETQ. The length of the CDR3 is 12 residues. CDR3 DNA: TGCGCCAGCGCCGGGGGGCGGGATGGCTACACCTTC. This translates into CASAGGRDGYTF.